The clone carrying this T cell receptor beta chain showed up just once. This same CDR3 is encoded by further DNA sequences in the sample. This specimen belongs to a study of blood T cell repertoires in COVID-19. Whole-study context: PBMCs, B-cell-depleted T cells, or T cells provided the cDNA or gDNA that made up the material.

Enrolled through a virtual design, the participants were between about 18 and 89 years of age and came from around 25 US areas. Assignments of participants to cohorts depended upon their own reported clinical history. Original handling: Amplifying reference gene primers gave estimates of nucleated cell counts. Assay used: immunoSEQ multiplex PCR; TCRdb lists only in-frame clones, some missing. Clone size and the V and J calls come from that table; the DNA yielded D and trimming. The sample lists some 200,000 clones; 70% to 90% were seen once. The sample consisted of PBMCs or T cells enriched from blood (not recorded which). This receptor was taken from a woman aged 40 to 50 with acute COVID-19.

CDR3 in amino acids: CASSLSSGYTDTQYF. CDR3 DNA sequence: TGTGCCAGCAGCTTGTCTAGCGGATACACAGATACGCAGTATTTT. This chain joins TRBV5-4 and TRBJ2-3; 7 bases match TRBD2. The V gene end was trimmed by 1 base and the J gene end by 2 bases; junction bases not matched to a gene: 4. The germline gives CDR1 SGHNT, CDR2 YYREEE (reference sequence). The CDR3 is 15 amino acids.